This T cell receptor (beta chain) was recovered during a study of PD-1 blockade in classical Hodgkin lymphoma. Time point noted: cycle 4 day 1 (C4D1), after about 6 weeks of nivolumab. Patients all relapsed after autologous stem cell transplantation, and there was variation in brentuximab vedotin exposure. Germline loops: CDR1 SNHLY, CDR2 FYNNEI. This CDR3 region has 17 residues. V lost 2 bases, J lost 5 bases, and 8 bases stayed unmatched. The data were produced by immunoSEQ multiplex PCR, yet TCRdb's version contains in-frame clones alone and is incomplete. The table lists around 90,000 clones, around 78% of them singletons, with just under 9.5% in the top ten.

The genes are TRBV2 and TRBJ2-1; 11 nucleotides agree with TRBD2. The input for sequencing was peripheral blood mononuclear cells (PBMCs), taken before the fourth cycle of nivolumab. The origin of this receptor is a human donor with classical Hodgkin lymphoma. CDR3 DNA sequence: TGTGCCAGCAGTGAAATCATACTAGCGGGAGCTAACAATGAGCAGTTCTTC. Translation: CASSEIILAGANNEQFF.